This entry describes one T cell receptor (beta chain). Original processing notes: The authors estimated nucleated cell counts from reference gene primer amplification. The method was immunoSEQ multiplex PCR; TCRdb's version includes in-frame clones alone and lacks a portion of them. That table is the source of V, J and clone size, and D and trimming were worked out from the DNA. The data show more than 15,000 clones, around 87% seen once. This specimen comes from a study of blood T cell repertoires in COVID-19. About the study: The cDNA or gDNA used as material had been derived from T cells, B-cell-depleted T cells, or PBMCs.

Germline-derived CDR1 and CDR2 are KGHDR and SFDVKD. The CDR3 covers 14 residues. The V end lost 4 bases, the J end lost 7 bases, and 13 bases lay between the germline ends. The sequencing sample was made of peripheral blood. The chain employs TRBV24-1 and TRBJ1-5; no firm D call. The source is a human donor in a cohort sampled during active COVID-19. This chain's CDR3 is CATSDREALQPQHF. The DNA for the CDR3 is TGTGCCACCAGTGACCGTGAGGCCCTCCAGCCCCAGCATTTT.